This T cell receptor beta chain was sequenced during a study of PD-1 blockade in classical Hodgkin lymphoma. Study conclusions and caveats: Exclusion was the outcome for patients who began nivolumab under 1 year after ASCT.

About this clone itself: The antigen is not known.

Relapse was seen in all patients after autologous stem cell transplantation, and brentuximab vedotin exposure was variable. Data came from immunoSEQ multiplex PCR; TCRdb stores just in-frame clones and leaves some out. The data show 22,000 or so clones, roughly 75% seen once. The source is a human donor with classical Hodgkin lymphoma. The material was peripheral blood mononuclear cells (PBMCs), obtained before the second cycle of nivolumab.

The CDR3 DNA reads TGTGCCAGCCTCTCCTACAATGAGCAGTTCTTC. Translated: CASLSYNEQFF. This sequence joins TRBV6-6 and TRBJ2-1; D is unclear. V gave up 8 bases and J gave up 0 bases, with 2 bases separating them. The CDR3 length is 11 residues. Germline V gene sequence: CDR1 MNHNY, CDR2 SVGAGI (reference sequence).